A selection of T cell receptor beta chains follows, all from one sample in a study of blood T cell repertoires in COVID-19. The method was immunoSEQ multiplex PCR; TCRdb's version includes in-frame clones alone and lacks a portion of them. The data show about 110,000 clones, with 76% seen just once and under 8% held by the top ten. The specimen sequenced was peripheral blood. Source of these receptors: a man older than 75 with COVID-19, enrolled during active disease. Both conserved end residues are part of each CDR3. A D gene is named only where the DNA matches it firmly. The listing skips clone size in some rows; elsewhere it reads once, few, many or a size class.

TRBD2	.	TRBV29-1	TRBJ2-3	TGCAGCGTTGATCCGACACGGGGGGCAGATACGCAGTATTTT	CSVDPTRGADTQYF
.	.	TRBV12-3/TRBV12-4	TRBJ1-2	TGTGCCAGCAGCCCCACGGCAGGGTCCGGCTACACCTTC	CASSPTAGSGYTF
TRBD1	.	TRBV10-3	TRBJ1-4	TGTGCCATCAGTGAGTCAGACAGGGATGGGGAAAAACTGTTTTTT	CAISESDRDGEKLFF
TRBD2	.	TRBV28	TRBJ2-5	TGTGCCAGCACCCCTAGGGAGGGCAGGTACCAAGAGACCCAGTACTTC	CASTPREGRYQETQYF
TRBD2	.	TRBV14	TRBJ2-1	TGTGCCAGCAGCCTTTTAAGCGGGAGGGCCAGGAATGAGCAGTTCTTC	CASSLLSGRARNEQFF
.	.	TRBV7-9	TRBJ2-2	TGTGCCAGCAGCCCGAGGCCGGGCCGGGGTAACACCGGGGAGCTGTTTTTT	CASSPRPGRGNTGELFF
TRBD1	.	TRBV5-4	TRBJ1-3	TGTGCCAGCAGCTTGAGGACAGGCTCGGGAAACACCATATATTTT	CASSLRTGSGNTIYF
.	.	TRBV28	TRBJ1-6	TGTGCCAGCAAAAACAGTCTTAATTCACCCCTCCACTTT	CASKNSLNSPLHF
.	.	TRBV14	TRBJ2-5	TGTGCCAGCAGCCAAGATTTCAGCGTGCGGGTGACCCAGTACTTC	CASSQDFSVRVTQYF
TRBD1	.	TRBV28	TRBJ1-2	TGTGCCAGCAGTTCTTCAGGGGGGCACTATGGCTACACCTTC	CASSSSGGHYGYTF
.	.	TRBV27	TRBJ2-7	TGTGCCAGCAGCTCCCGGGACTCCACCTACGAGCAGTACTTC	CASSSRDSTYEQYF
TRBD1	.	TRBV19	TRBJ2-1	TGTGCCAGTAGTATAGATCCGCGTTCACACAGGGGTCAGATCAATGAGCAGTTCTTC	CASSIDPRSHRGQINEQFF
.	.	TRBV28	TRBJ2-1	TGTGCCAGCCAGGGCCCAGTAAGCTCCTACAATGAGCAGTTCTTC	CASQGPVSSYNEQFF
.	few	TRBV6-6	TRBJ1-1	TGTGCCAGCAGCAGGGTCTTGAACACTGAAGCTTTCTTT	CASSRVLNTEAFF
.	.	TRBV28	TRBJ1-1	TGTGCCAGCAGTTTACGTACCTCAGGGAACACTGAAGCTTTCTTT	CASSLRTSGNTEAFF
.	.	TRBV3-1/TRBV3-2	TRBJ1-1	TGTGCCAGCAGCCCACGGATGGGGGAGGCTGAAGCTTTCTTT	CASSPRMGEAEAFF
.	once	TRBV4-1	TRBJ2-3	TGCGCCAGCAGCCAAGCCGGGGTGGTAGCGGGCACAGATACGCAGTATTTT	CASSQAGVVAGTDTQYF
TRBD2	.	TRBV3-1/TRBV3-2	TRBJ2-5	TGTGCCAGCAGCCCCATCTCGGGAGGCAAGACCCAGTACTTC	CASSPISGGKTQYF
.	.	TRBV18	TRBJ2-1	TGTGCCAGCTCCTCAAGGGGTAGCTCCTACAATGAGCAGTTCTTC	CASSSRGSSYNEQFF
TRBD2	.	TRBV9	TRBJ2-1	TGTGCCAGCACCCAAGGGCTAGCGGGCTACAATGAGCAGTTCTTC	CASTQGLAGYNEQFF
.	once	TRBV9	TRBJ2-2	TGTGCCAGCAGCGTAGGAGCAGGGTGGGCCGGGGAGCTGTTTTTT	CASSVGAGWAGELFF
TRBD2	.	TRBV5-1	TRBJ2-2	TGCGCCAGCAGCTCTAGGATCCTGTCGGCGGGAGTGGCCGGGGAGCTGTTTTTT	CASSSRILSAGVAGELFF
TRBD2	.	TRBV18	TRBJ2-7	TGTGCCAGCTCACGACTAGCGGGAGGGTTCCACGAGCAGTACTTC	CASSRLAGGFHEQYF
.	.	TRBV7-2	TRBJ1-1	TGTGCCAGCAGCCCCCCCTGGACGGACATGAACACTGAAGCTTTCTTT	CASSPPWTDMNTEAFF
TRBD1	.	TRBV5-4	TRBJ1-2	TGTGCCAGCAGCTATTGGGGGGGTGCCCTGGACAGGGAAAACGGCTACACCTTC	CASSYWGGALDRENGYTF
.	.	TRBV7-2	TRBJ2-1	TGTGCCAGCAGCTTAACTAGAGAGTCTGAGCAGTTCTTC	CASSLTRESEQFF
TRBD1	.	TRBV7-2	TRBJ2-5	TGTGCCAGCAGCTTAGGGCCCACAGGGGGCTCGAGAGAGACCCAGTACTTC	CASSLGPTGGSRETQYF
.	.	TRBV18	TRBJ2-5	TGTGCCAGCTCACCACCGATGTCGGGAACCCAGTACTTC	CASSPPMSGTQYF
TRBD2	.	TRBV27	TRBJ2-7	TGTGCCAGCAGCCTAGCGGGAGCTCAGCACGAGCAGTACTTC	CASSLAGAQHEQYF
TRBD1	.	TRBV27	TRBJ2-7	TGTGCCAGCAGACGTAATCAGGGGGCCTACGAGCAGTACTTC	CASRRNQGAYEQYF
TRBD1	.	TRBV4-3	TRBJ1-2	TGCGCCAGCAGCCATTGGGGCAGGGGGTATGGCTACACCTTC	CASSHWGRGYGYTF
.	once	TRBV21-1	TRBJ2-3	TGTGCCAGCAGCAAAGCCGCTAGGACTAGCGGGATCACAGATACGCAGTATTTT	CASSKAARTSGITDTQYF
.	few	TRBV2	TRBJ2-2	TGTGCCAGCAGCCCTTCTCCGTACGGGGAGCTGTTTTTT	CASSPSPYGELFF
.	few	TRBV28	TRBJ1-1	TGTGCCAGCAGTTTACCTCGGGAGGGCACTGAAGCTTTCTTT	CASSLPREGTEAFF
.	few	TRBV7-9	TRBJ2-7	TGTGCCAGCAGCCCGGGCGGGCGCGGGTTGAGCGAGCAGTACTTC	CASSPGGRGLSEQYF
.	.	TRBV3-1/TRBV3-2	TRBJ2-7	TGTGCCAGCAGCCTCGAGGCTAGCGATTCCTACGAGCAGTACTTC	CASSLEASDSYEQYF
.	once	TRBV27	TRBJ1-2	TGTGCCAGCAGTTTCACGGGACAACCGACTAACTATGGCTACACCTTC	CASSFTGQPTNYGYTF
.	.	TRBV20-1	TRBJ1-5	TGCAGTGCTAGTGTAGGGGCGGATCAGCCCCAGCATTTT	CSASVGADQPQHF
.	few	TRBV28	TRBJ1-5	TGTGCCATCCAAAAAGGAGGGGTGGGTAGCAATCAGCCCCAGCATTTT	CAIQKGGVGSNQPQHF
.	.	TRBV15	TRBJ2-5	TGTGCCACCAGCAGAGATAGGGGTCAAGAGACCCAGTACTTC	CATSRDRGQETQYF